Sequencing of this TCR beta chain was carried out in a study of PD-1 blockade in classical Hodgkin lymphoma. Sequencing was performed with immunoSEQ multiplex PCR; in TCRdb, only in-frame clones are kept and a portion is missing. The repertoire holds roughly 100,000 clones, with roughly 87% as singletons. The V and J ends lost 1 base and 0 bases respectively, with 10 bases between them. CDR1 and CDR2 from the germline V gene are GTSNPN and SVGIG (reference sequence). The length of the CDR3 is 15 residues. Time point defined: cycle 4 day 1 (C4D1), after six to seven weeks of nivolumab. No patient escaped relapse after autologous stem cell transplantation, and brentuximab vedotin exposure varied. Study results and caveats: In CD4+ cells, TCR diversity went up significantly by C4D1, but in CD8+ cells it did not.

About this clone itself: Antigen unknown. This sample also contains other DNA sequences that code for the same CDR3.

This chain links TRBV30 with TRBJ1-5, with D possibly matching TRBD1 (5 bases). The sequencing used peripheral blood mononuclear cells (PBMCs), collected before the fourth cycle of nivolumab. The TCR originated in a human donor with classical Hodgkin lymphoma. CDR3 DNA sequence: TGTGCCTGGAGTGAAGGGACCTATAGCAATCAGCCCCAGCATTTT. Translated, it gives CAWSEGTYSNQPQHF.